One sample yielded the 10 T cell receptor beta chains listed below, sequenced in a study of T cells in Graves' hyperthyroidism and ophthalmopathy. Amplification yielded TCR beta CDR3 regions, with RNA transcripts as the source. In the first-round RT-PCR of the TCR CDR3, the HTBI primer set was used. TCRdb recomputed calls from the multiplex PCR reads with MiXCR, one row per CDR3 protein. The top ten hold about 49% of the sample, which has around 340,000 distinct CDR3 sequences, roughly 18% seen once. Specimen: blood. The receptors derive from a woman in her 50s with Graves' hyperthyroidism.

There are a few counts of this clonotype. The chain uses TRBV6-1 and TRBJ2-5, with 7 positions matching TRBD1. Per the germline V gene, CDR1 is MNHNS and CDR2 is SASEGT. This CDR3 contains 17 residues. The V and J ends lost 8 bases and 4 bases, in that order; junction bases with no gene match: 19. The DNA of the CDR3 is TGTGCCAGCGGGCGCCGGGACAGAAATTCCTATTCAGAGACCCAGTACTTC. It specifies CASGRRDRNSYSETQYF.

The rearrangement uses TRBV6-1 and TRBJ1-4, with D tentatively TRBD1 (6 bases). The CDR3 loop spans 13 amino acids. Germline lookup yields CDR1 MNHNS and CDR2 SASEGT. Trimming left V 5 bases short and J 8 bases short, with 12 bases between. The CDR3 bases are TGTGCCAGCAGTCTCTCCCAGGGGGAAAAACTGTTTTTT. Protein sequence: CASSLSQGEKLFF.

The CDR3 sequence: CASSLGLAGVVAGELFF. The CDR3 DNA sequence: TGCGCCAGCAGCTTGGGACTAGCGGGAGTGGTGGCCGGGGAGCTGTTTTTT. The chain carries TRBV5-1 and TRBJ2-2; TRBD2 agrees at 12 bases. CDR1 is SGHRS and CDR2 is YFSETQ in the germline V gene. V was clipped by 0 bases and J by 6 bases; unmatched bases: 6. The CDR3 runs to 17 residues.

The sample holds one count of this clonotype. This rearrangement joins TRBV14 to TRBJ2-3, with 8 bases aligning to TRBD2. Germline V gene lookup returns CDR1 SGHDN and CDR2 FVKESK. Trimming took 0 bases from V and 7 from J; bases not matched to a gene: 12. CDR3 length equals 17 residues. The CDR3 is CASSQDEKRGPRHTQYF. Here the CDR3 DNA reads TGTGCCAGCAGCCAAGATGAAAAGCGGGGGCCAAGGCATACGCAGTATTTT.

The chain recombines TRBV27 with TRBJ1-5, with 7 bases identical to TRBD1. This CDR3 comprises 17 residues. Germline-derived CDR1 and CDR2 are MNHEY and SMNVEV (reference sequence). The junction had 6 bases not matched to a gene; V was cut back by 1 base and J by 0 bases. This CDR3 is CASSLYRGPNSNQPQHF. CDR3 DNA: TGTGCCAGCAGTTTATACAGGGGCCCCAATAGCAATCAGCCCCAGCATTTT.

There are a few counts of this clonotype. V is TRBV9 and J is TRBJ1-2; the D is unclear. V lost 0 bases and J lost 8, with 11 bases in between. Germline lookup yields CDR1 SGDLS and CDR2 YYNGEE. CDR3 size: 13 residues. DNA of the CDR3: TGTGCCAGCAGCGTAGACGAGGGAGGAGGCTACACCTTC. Translation: CASSVDEGGGYTF.

This clonotype was observed at least ten times. The chain links TRBV10-3 to TRBJ2-3; D perhaps matches TRBD2 (7 bases). V lost 4 bases and J 6 bases, leaving 11 bases between the germline ends. The CDR3 contains 13 residues. The germline V gene encodes CDR1 ENHRY and CDR2 SYGVKD. In nucleotides, the CDR3 is TGTGCCATCAGTGCGGGGGGCGGTGATACGCAGTATTTT. Translating gives CAISAGGGDTQYF.

This chain links TRBV10-3 with TRBJ2-7, with 16 positions matching TRBD2. The ends lost 2 bases at V and 9 bases at J; junction bases unmatched: 4. The CDR3 runs to 15 residues. Germline lookup yields CDR1 ENHRY and CDR2 SYGVKD. The CDR3 loop is CAISEGTSGRDRQYF. The CDR3 nucleotides are TGTGCCATCAGTGAGGGGACTAGCGGGAGGGACCGGCAGTACTTC.

This clonotype was counted only a few times. The CDR3 DNA reads TGTGCCAGCAGTTCATTAGCGGGAGTCGTTTACAATGAGCAGTTCTTC. Translating gives CASSSLAGVVYNEQFF. The chain has TRBV27 and TRBJ2-1; 9 bases align to TRBD2. Trimming at V came to 4 bases and at J to 4 bases, leaving 8 bases not matched to a gene. Germline lookup yields CDR1 MNHEY and CDR2 SMNVEV (reference sequence). This CDR3 is built from 16 residues.

This clonotype came up a few times. This chain links TRBV7-3 with TRBJ2-2, with 11 bases matching TRBD2. Losses at the gene ends were 5 bases for V and 7 bases for J; bases not matched to a gene: 9. This CDR3 is built from 16 residues. Germline-derived CDR1 and CDR2 are SGHTA and FQGTGA. In nucleotides, the CDR3 is TGTGCCAGCAGCCCTCATAGCGGGGGGGGCTACGGGGAGCTGTTTTTT. It is translated as CASSPHSGGGYGELFF.